The 8 T cell receptor beta chains below come from one sample, sequenced in a study of cytomegalovirus exposure and HLA in healthy donors. The PCR contained 60 Vbeta and 13 Jbeta primers. The data were produced by immunoSEQ multiplex PCR, yet TCRdb's version contains in-frame clones alone and is incomplete. This table holds fewer than 250,000 clones, approximately 79% found once. Source material: PBMCs. These receptors all stem from a male donor in good health and CMV-seronegative.

The chain links TRBV5-4 to TRBJ2-4; 11 bases are a match to TRBD2. This CDR3 contains 16 residues. Trimming at V came to 4 bases and at J to 1 base, leaving 4 bases not matched to a gene. Germline V lookup: CDR1 SGHNT, CDR2 YYREEE (reference sequence). The CDR3 spells CASSIPSGGAKNIQYF. The CDR3 nucleotides are TGTGCCAGCAGCATACCTAGCGGGGGGGCCAAAAACATTCAGTACTTC. Combining the CDR3 with reference TRBV5-4 and TRBJ2-4 gives the whole variable domain ETGVTQSPTHLIKTRGQQVTLRCSSQSGHNTVSWYQQALGQGPQFIFQYYREEENGRGNFPPRFSGLQFPNYSSELNVNALELDDSALYLCASSIPSGGAKNIQYFGAGTRLSVL.

The gene calls are TRBV2 and TRBJ2-6, with TRBD1 matching over 8 bases. Trimming at V came to 7 bases and at J to 2 bases, leaving 4 bases not matched to a gene. The CDR3 extends over 15 amino acids. Germline lookup yields CDR1 SNHLY and CDR2 FYNNEI. The CDR3: CASTHRGTGANVLTF. CDR3 sequence (DNA): TGTGCCAGCACCCACAGGGGGACTGGGGCCAACGTCCTGACTTTC.

This clone has only a few counts. The chain has TRBV2 and TRBJ1-3; D not resolved. The germline CDR1 and CDR2 sequences are SNHLY and FYNNEI. Trimming removed 9 bases at V and 1 base at J, with 7 bases between. The length of the CDR3 is 12 residues. The CDR3 spells CAREGSGNTIYF. As DNA, the CDR3 is TGTGCCAGAGAGGGTTCTGGAAACACCATATATTTT.

As for this clone: Different DNA sequences within this sample yield the same CDR3. The chain combines TRBV4-3 with TRBJ2-2; 9 nucleotides line up with TRBD1. CDR1 is LGHNA and CDR2 is YSLEER in the germline V gene. This CDR3 contains 15 residues. The V gene end was trimmed by 3 bases and the J gene end by 2 bases; junction bases not matched to a gene: 1. The CDR3 sequence: CASSQTGGNTGELFF. For the CDR3, the DNA is TGCGCCAGCAGCCAGACAGGGGGAAACACCGGGGAGCTGTTTTTT.

This clone appeared a few times. The gene calls are TRBV19 and TRBJ2-4; D gene ambiguous. This CDR3 region has 13 residues. V was trimmed by 6 bases and J by 1 base, leaving 7 bases between them. Per germline, CDR1 LNHDA and CDR2 SQIVND (reference sequence). In DNA, the CDR3 is TGTGCCAGTAGGCACACCGCCAAAAACATTCAGTACTTC. Translating it yields CASRHTAKNIQYF.

The chain has TRBV5-4 and TRBJ1-2; 8 nucleotides align to TRBD1. Germline lookup yields CDR1 SGHNT and CDR2 YYREEE (reference sequence). There are 14 residues in the CDR3. V lost 7 bases, J lost 4 bases, and 9 bases stayed unmatched. The CDR3 sequence: CASHNQQGGYGYTF. CDR3 nucleotides: TGTGCCAGCCATAATCAACAGGGGGGCTATGGCTACACCTTC. The full variable domain, completed using reference TRBV5-4 and TRBJ1-2, is ETGVTQSPTHLIKTRGQQVTLRCSSQSGHNTVSWYQQALGQGPQFIFQYYREEENGRGNFPPRFSGLQFPNYSSELNVNALELDDSALYLCASHNQQGGYGYTFGSGTRLTVV.

The chain carries TRBV30 and TRBJ2-7, with a tentative D call TRBD1 (6 bases). Looked up from germline, CDR1 is GTSNPN and CDR2 is SVGIG (reference sequence). With 0 bases removed from V and 6 bases from J, the gap between germline ends came to 18 bases. This CDR3 contains 15 residues. The CDR3 DNA is TGTGCCTGGAGTGTAAGGGGTGGCCAGGGGAGCGAGCAGTACTTC. Translated: CAWSVRGGQGSEQYF.

The count of this clone is one. The chain employs TRBV5-1 and TRBJ2-7; possible D gene TRBD1, 5 bases. CDR3 length: 14 amino acids. Looked up from germline, CDR1 is SGHRS and CDR2 is YFSETQ. The V gene lost 4 bases and the J gene lost 2 bases, with 13 bases spanning the gap. The CDR3 nucleotides are TGCGCCAGCAGCCTAGTGACAGAGCCCTACGAGCAGTACTTC. It is translated as CASSLVTEPYEQYF.